Only one count was recorded for the clone carrying this T cell receptor beta chain. Antigen: not known. This record belongs to a study of cytomegalovirus exposure and HLA in healthy donors. The overall study: Tens of millions of unique TCRs from HLA-typed donors were held in an early data release.

Points from the study as a whole: Later, an analysis found that common viral pathogens appeared to be linked with several of the most significant clusters.

Amplification used 60 Vbeta primers and 13 Jbeta primers. Some clones are missing from TCRdb's copy, which holds only in-frame ones; the method was immunoSEQ multiplex PCR. Of under 200,000 clones in the sample, around 85% are singletons; the top ten hold approximately 9.4%. Source material: PBMCs. This clonotype was obtained from a man aged 18 to 30 in good health and CMV-seropositive.

CDR3 region: CASSPSPGVDEKLFF. CDR3 sequence (DNA): TGTGCCAGCAGCCCGAGTCCAGGGGTAGATGAAAAACTGTTTTTT. This chain joins TRBV9 and TRBJ1-4, with a weak D call TRBD1 (6 bases). The germline V gene encodes CDR1 SGDLS and CDR2 YYNGEE. The CDR3 is made up of 15 amino acids. The ends were cut back, 4 bases at V and 6 bases at J, with 16 bases in the middle.